Here is one TCR beta chain with its context. What it binds is not known. The sample contains more than one DNA sequence encoding this CDR3. A roughly 220 ng quantity of DNA, roughly 29,000 T cell genomes, went into the sorted-subset replicate PCRs. The protocol was immunoSEQ multiplex PCR, while the TCRdb copy is restricted to in-frame clones and leaves out a portion. The sample gives 2 million or so clones, 85% to 95% of which show up once; around 0.13% is in the top ten. Adult donors, all healthy and HIV-negative, had no recent acute infections or vaccinations. Germline V gives CDR1 SGHRS, CDR2 YFSETQ. This CDR3 region has 14 residues. The junction had 7 bases not matched to a gene; V was cut back by 5 bases and J by 5 bases. This sample was included in a study of shared clonotypes between healthy human individuals. Points from the study as a whole: Limited genetic and exposure-history diversity came from having few donors.

The sequenced sample consisted of naive CD4+ T cells sorted from blood. Subset meaning: CD45RA+ positively selected. The rearrangement links TRBV5-1 to TRBJ2-7, with 10 bases matching TRBD1. The receptor was isolated from a man younger than 35 in good health. The CDR3 is CASSPPGQGNEQYF. For the CDR3, the DNA is TGCGCCAGCAGTCCACCGGGACAGGGGAACGAGCAGTACTTC. Supplemented by reference TRBV5-1 and TRBJ2-7, the full variable domain reads KAGVTQTPRYLIKTRGQQVTLSCSPISGHRSVSWYQQTPGQGLQFLFEYFSETQRNKGNFPGRFSGRQFSNSRSEMNVSTLELGDSALYLCASSPPGQGNEQYFGPGTRLTVT.